This TCR beta chain was recorded in a study of blood T cell repertoires in COVID-19. V shed 6 bases and J shed 4 bases, with 16 bases lying between them. Germline lookup yields CDR1 SNHLY and CDR2 FYNNEI. The CDR3 consists of 15 residues. Which cohort a participant joined came from the clinical history participants gave. This clone appeared once. Generated by immunoSEQ multiplex PCR, the TCRdb table keeps only in-frame clones and is missing some. The sample includes approximately 480,000 clones, around 87% of them seen just once. This receptor was obtained from a woman between 18 and 29 years old who had recovered from COVID-19. The V and J genes are TRBV2 and TRBJ1-5; the D gene is possibly TRBD1 (6 bases). Specimen: PBMCs or T cells enriched from blood (not recorded which). This chain's CDR3 is CASRELRDTNQPQHF. The CDR3 DNA is TGTGCCAGCAGGGAACTCCGGGACACTAATCAGCCCCAGCATTTT.